This T cell receptor (beta chain) was captured in a study of Graves' ophthalmopathy and Graves' hyperthyroidism. The study's findings and limits: Both an approximately 69% sensitivity and a roughly 72% specificity characterized the model's predictions of ophthalmopathy progression.

Amplification targeted the TCR beta CDR3 regions, with RNA transcripts as the source material. HTBI primers were employed in first-round RT-PCR, then a second-round multiplex PCR followed. TCRdb re-derived calls from the multiplex PCR reads in MiXCR, one entry per CDR3 protein. This sample carries about 420,000 distinct CDR3 sequences, roughly 20% of them seen once, and the ten largest clones take roughly 3%. Per the germline V gene, CDR1 is MNHEY and CDR2 is SVGEGT. The CDR3 is made up of 13 amino acids. V lost 6 bases to trimming and J lost 8 bases, with 16 bases between them. Diagnosis used clinical symptoms, serum thyroxine, TRAb, thyroid ultrasound and orbital computed tomography. This clonotype showed up many times. The antigen is undetermined.

This clonotype was obtained from a young woman with stable Graves' hyperthyroidism. The chain couples TRBV6-2 or TRBV6-3 to TRBJ1-1; perhaps TRBD1 as D (6 bases). The specimen was peripheral blood. The CDR3 DNA is TGTGCCAGCAGCCCACTCCCCGGGACAGAAGCTTTCTTT. This encodes CASSPLPGTEAFF.